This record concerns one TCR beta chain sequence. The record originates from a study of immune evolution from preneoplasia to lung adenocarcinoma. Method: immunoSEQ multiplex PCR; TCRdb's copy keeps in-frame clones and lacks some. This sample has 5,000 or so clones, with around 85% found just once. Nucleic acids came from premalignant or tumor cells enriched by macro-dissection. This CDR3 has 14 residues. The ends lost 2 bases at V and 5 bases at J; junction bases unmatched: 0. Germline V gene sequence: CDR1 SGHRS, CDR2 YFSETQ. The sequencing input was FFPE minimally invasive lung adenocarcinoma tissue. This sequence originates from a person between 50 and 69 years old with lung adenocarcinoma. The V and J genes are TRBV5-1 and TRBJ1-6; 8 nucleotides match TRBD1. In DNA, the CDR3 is TGCGCCAGCAGCTTACAGGGGGATAATTCACCCCTCCACTTT. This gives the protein CASSLQGDNSPLHF.